The subject of this entry is one TCR beta chain. The source of the sample is a study of cytomegalovirus exposure and HLA in healthy donors. Germline loops: CDR1 MNHEY, CDR2 SMNVEV (reference sequence). Trimming cost V 5 bases and J 0 bases, with 17 bases left between them. This CDR3 is built from 17 residues. Generated by immunoSEQ multiplex PCR, the TCRdb table keeps only in-frame clones and is missing some. The sample lists approximately 230,000 clones, roughly 87% occurring once. The receptor comes from a man younger than 35 in good health and CMV-seropositive. The sample taken for sequencing was PBMCs. V and J are TRBV27 and TRBJ2-1; D might be TRBD1 (5 bases). In nucleotides, the CDR3 is TGTGCCAGCAGTCCGGCAGGGCCTAGGAGCTCCTACAATGAGCAGTTCTTC. The encoded protein is CASSPAGPRSSYNEQFF.